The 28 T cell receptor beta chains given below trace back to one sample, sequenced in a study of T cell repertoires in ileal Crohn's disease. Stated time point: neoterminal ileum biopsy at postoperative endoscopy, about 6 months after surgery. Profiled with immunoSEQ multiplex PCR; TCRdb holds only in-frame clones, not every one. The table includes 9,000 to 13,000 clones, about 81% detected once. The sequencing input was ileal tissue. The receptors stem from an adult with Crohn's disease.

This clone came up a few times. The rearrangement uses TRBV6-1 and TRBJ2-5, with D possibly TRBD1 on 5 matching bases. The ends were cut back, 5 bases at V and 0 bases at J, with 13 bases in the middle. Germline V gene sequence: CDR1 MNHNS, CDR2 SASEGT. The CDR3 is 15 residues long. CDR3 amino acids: CASSWTQGYQETQYF. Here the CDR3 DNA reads TGTGCCAGCAGTTGGACCCAGGGTTACCAAGAGACCCAGTACTTC.

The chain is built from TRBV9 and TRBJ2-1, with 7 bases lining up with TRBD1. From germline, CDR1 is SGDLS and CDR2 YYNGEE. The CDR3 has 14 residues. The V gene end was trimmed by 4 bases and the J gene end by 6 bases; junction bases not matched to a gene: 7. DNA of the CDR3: TGTGCCAGCAGCACCGGGACAGTAGCCAATGAGCAGTTCTTC. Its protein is CASSTGTVANEQFF.

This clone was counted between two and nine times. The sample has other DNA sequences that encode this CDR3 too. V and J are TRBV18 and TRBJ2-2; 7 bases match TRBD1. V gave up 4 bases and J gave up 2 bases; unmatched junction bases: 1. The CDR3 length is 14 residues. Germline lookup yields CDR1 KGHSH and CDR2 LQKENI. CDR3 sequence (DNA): TGTGCCAGCTCACGACAGGGAAACACCGGGGAGCTGTTTTTT. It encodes CASSRQGNTGELFF.

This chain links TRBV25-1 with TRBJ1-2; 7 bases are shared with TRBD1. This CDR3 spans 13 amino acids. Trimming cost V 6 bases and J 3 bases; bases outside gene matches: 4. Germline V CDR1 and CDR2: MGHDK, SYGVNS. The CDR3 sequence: CASRAGQYYGYTF. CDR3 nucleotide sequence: TGTGCCAGCAGGGCGGGACAGTACTATGGCTACACCTTC.

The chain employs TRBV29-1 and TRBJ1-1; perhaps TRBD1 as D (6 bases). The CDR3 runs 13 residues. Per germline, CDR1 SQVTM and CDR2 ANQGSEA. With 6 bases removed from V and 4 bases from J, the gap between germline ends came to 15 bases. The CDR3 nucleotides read TGCAGCGTATGGGGGCGGGCGGGCACTGAAGCTTTCTTT. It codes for CSVWGRAGTEAFF.

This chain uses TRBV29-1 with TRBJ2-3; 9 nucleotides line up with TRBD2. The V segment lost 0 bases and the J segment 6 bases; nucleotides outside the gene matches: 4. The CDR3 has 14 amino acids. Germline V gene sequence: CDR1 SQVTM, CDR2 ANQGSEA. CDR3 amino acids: CSVEDESGGDTQYF. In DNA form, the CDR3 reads TGCAGCGTTGAAGATGAGAGCGGGGGGGATACGCAGTATTTT.

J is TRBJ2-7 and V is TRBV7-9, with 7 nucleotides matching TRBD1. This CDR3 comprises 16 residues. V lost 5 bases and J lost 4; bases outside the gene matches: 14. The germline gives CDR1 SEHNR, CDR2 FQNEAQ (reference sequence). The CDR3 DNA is TGTGCCAGCAGCGAAAAACGAAGGGGGCTCGGGTACGAGCAGTACTTC. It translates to CASSEKRRGLGYEQYF.

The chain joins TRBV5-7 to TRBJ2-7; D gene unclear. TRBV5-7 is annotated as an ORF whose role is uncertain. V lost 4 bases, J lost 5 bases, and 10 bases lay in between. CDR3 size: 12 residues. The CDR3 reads CASSPEADEQYF. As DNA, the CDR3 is TGTGCCAGCAGCCCTGAGGCGGACGAGCAGTACTTC.

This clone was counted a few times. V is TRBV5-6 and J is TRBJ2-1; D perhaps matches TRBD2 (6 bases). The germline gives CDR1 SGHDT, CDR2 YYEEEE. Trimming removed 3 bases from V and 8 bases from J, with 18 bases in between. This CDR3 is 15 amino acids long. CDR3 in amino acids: CASSSLGGRDDEQFF. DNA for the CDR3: TGTGCCAGCAGCTCTCTGGGGGGAAGGGACGATGAGCAGTTCTTC.

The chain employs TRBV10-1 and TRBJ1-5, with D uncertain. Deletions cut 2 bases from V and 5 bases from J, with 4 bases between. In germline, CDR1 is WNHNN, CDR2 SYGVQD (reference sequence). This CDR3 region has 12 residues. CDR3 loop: CASSEGDQPQHF. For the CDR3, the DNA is TGCGCCAGCAGTGAGGGAGATCAGCCCCAGCATTTT.

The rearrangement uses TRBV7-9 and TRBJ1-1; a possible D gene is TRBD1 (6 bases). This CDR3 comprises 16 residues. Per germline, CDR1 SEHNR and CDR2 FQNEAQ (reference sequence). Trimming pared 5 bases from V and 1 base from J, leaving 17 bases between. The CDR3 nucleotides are TGTGCCAGCAGCCGATATGTGGGGGCGACGAACACTGAAGCTTTCTTT. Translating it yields CASSRYVGATNTEAFF.

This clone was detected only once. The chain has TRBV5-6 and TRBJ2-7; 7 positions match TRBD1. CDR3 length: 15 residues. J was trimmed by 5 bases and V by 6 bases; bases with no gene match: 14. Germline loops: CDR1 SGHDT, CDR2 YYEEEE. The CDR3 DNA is TGTGCCAGCAACCTGAACCCGACAGGGATCAACGAGCAGTACTTC. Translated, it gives CASNLNPTGINEQYF.

CDR3 sequence: CASSLQAREQYF. The CDR3 nucleotides read TGCGCCAGCAGCTTACAGGCGCGCGAGCAGTACTTC. J is TRBJ2-5 and V is TRBV5-1, with D perhaps matching TRBD1 (5 bases). With the DNA end fitting TRBJ2-7 better, the J assignment may be wrong. The CDR3 covers 12 residues. The germline gives CDR1 SGHRS, CDR2 YFSETQ.

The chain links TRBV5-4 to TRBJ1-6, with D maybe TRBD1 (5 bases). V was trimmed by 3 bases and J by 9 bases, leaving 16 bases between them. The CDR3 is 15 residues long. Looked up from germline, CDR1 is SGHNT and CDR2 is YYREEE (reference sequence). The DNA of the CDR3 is TGTGCCAGCAGCTCGAGCAGGGTTGTCGGTTCACCCCTCCACTTT. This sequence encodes CASSSSRVVGSPLHF.

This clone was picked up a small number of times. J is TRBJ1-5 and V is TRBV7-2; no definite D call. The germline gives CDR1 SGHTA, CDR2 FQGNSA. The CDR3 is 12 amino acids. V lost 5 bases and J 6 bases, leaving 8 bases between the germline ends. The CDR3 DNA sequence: TGTGCCAGCAGCCAGGATGCTCAGCCCCAGCATTTT. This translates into CASSQDAQPQHF.

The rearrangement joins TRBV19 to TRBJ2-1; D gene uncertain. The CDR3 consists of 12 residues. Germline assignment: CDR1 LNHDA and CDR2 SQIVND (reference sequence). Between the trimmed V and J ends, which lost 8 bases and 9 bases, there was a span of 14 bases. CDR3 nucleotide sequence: TGTGCCAGTTCACCCGGTGTGAGTGAGCAGTTCTTC. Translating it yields CASSPGVSEQFF.

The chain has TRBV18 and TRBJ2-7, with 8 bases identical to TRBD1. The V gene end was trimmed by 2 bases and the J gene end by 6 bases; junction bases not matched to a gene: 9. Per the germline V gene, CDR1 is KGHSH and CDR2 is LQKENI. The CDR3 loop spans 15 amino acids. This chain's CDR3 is CASSPGMDRVAEQYF. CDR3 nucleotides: TGTGCCAGCTCACCAGGAATGGACAGGGTGGCCGAGCAGTACTTC.

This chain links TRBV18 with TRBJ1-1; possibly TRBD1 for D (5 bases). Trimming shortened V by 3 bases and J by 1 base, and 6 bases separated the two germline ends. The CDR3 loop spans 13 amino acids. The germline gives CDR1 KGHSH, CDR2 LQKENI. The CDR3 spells CASSPGQNTEAFF. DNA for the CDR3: TGTGCCAGCTCACCCGGACAGAACACTGAAGCTTTCTTT. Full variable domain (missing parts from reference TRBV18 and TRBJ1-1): NAGVMQNPRHLVRRRGQEARLRCSPMKGHSHVYWYRQLPEEGLKFMVYLQKENIIDESGMPKERFSAEFPKEGPSILRIQQVVRGDSAAYFCASSPGQNTEAFFGQGTRLTVV.

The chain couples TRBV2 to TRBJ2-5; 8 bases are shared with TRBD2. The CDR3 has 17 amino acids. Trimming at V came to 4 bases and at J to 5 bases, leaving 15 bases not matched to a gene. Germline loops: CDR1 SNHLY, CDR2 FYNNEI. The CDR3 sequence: CASSGSGGAALRETQYF. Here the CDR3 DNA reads TGTGCCAGCAGTGGCTCCGGGGGGGCCGCCCTACGGGAGACCCAGTACTTC.

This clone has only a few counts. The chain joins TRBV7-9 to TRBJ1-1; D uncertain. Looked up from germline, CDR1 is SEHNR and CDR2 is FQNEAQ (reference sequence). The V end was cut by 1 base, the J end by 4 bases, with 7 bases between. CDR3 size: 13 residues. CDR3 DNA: TGTGCCAGCAGCTTAGAGACGGGCACTGAAGCTTTCTTT. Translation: CASSLETGTEAFF.

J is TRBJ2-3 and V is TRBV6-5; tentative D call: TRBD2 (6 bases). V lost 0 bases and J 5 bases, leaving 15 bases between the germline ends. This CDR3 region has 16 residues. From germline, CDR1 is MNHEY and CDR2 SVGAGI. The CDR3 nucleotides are TGTGCCAGCAGTTACTCGGTAGCGGAGGGAAGAGATACGCAGTATTTT. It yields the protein CASSYSVAEGRDTQYF.

The CDR3: CASGQYIASQPQHF. The DNA for the CDR3 is TGCGCCAGCGGACAGTATATCGCCAGTCAGCCCCAGCATTTT. V is TRBV10-2 and J is TRBJ1-5, with a tentative D call TRBD1 (6 bases). Trimming shortened V by 8 bases and J by 6 bases, and 17 bases separated the two germline ends. Per germline, CDR1 WSHSY and CDR2 SAAADI. The CDR3 totals 14 residues.

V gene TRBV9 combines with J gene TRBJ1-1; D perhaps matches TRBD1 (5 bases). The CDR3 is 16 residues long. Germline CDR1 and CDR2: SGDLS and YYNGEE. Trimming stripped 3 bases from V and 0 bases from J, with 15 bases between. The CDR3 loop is CASSAAQGAMNTEAFF. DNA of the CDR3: TGTGCCAGCAGCGCGGCGCAGGGCGCCATGAACACTGAAGCTTTCTTT. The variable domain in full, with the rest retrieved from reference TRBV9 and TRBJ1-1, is DSGVTQTPKHLITATGQRVTLRCSPRSGDLSVYWYQQSLDQGLQFLIQYYNGEERAKGNILERFSAQQFPDLHSELNLSSLELGDSALYFCASSAAQGAMNTEAFFGQGTRLTVV.

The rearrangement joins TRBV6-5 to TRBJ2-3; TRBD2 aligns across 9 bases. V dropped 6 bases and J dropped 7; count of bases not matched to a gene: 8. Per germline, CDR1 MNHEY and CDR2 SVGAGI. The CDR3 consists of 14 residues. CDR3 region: CASRRRGGFNTQYF. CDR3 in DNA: TGTGCCAGCAGACGGCGGGGGGGTTTCAATACGCAGTATTTT.

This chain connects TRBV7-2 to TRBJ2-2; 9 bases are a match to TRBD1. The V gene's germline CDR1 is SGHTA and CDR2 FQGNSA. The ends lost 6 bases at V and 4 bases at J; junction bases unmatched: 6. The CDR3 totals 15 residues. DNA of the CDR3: TGTGCCAGCAGGCCGGGACAGGGTTTCACCGGGGAGCTGTTTTTT. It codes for CASRPGQGFTGELFF.

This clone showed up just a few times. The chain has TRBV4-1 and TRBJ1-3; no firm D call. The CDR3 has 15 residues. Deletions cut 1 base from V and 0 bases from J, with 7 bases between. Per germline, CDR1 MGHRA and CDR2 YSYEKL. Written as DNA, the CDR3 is TGCGCCAGCAGCCAAGGGTGGAGCTCTGGAAACACCATATATTTT. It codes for CASSQGWSSGNTIYF.

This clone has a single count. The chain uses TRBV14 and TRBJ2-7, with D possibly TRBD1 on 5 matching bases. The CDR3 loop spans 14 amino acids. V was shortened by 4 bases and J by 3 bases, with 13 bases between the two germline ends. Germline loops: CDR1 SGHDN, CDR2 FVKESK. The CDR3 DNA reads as TGTGCCAGCAGCCGGCAGGGCCGTAACTACGAGCAGTACTTC. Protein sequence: CASSRQGRNYEQYF.

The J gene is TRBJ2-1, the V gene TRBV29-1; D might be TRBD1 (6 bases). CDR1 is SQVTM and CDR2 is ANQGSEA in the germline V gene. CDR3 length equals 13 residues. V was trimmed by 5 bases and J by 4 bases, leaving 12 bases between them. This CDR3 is CSVNHDRYNEQFF. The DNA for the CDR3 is TGCAGCGTTAACCACGACAGGTACAATGAGCAGTTCTTC.